This T cell receptor beta chain was sequenced for a study of response to subunit inactivated influenza vaccine. Study-level results: New T cells are recruited in small numbers by each seasonal influenza vaccination, according to the authors' suggestion.

This CDR3 is 15 amino acids long. V dropped 0 bases and J dropped 9 bases, with 18 bases sitting between them. Germline lookup yields CDR1 SGDLS and CDR2 YYNGEE. This clonotype turned up a few times. The antigen remains undetermined. TCRdb reprocessed the RT-PCR reads with MiXCR, giving one entry per CDR3 protein. This table holds roughly 500,000 distinct CDR3 sequences, approximately 15% found once. Sequences were derived from CD4+ T cells sorted from PBMCs, sampled less than 30 months after vaccination. The chain combines TRBV9 with TRBJ1-2; D might be TRBD1 (6 bases). The TCR originated in a man between 50 and 70 years old who received an inactivated influenza vaccine. As DNA, the CDR3 is TGTGCCAGCAGCGTAGCGGGGGGCCACGGTGAGAGCTACACCTTC. Translating it yields CASSVAGGHGESYTF.